What follows are 19 T cell receptor beta chains derived from one specimen sequenced in a study of identifying expanded T cells in peripheral blood. Sequenced by immunoSEQ multiplex PCR; TCRdb stores in-frame clones only, minus some. This sample has about 80,000 clones, with more than 70% found just once. Sequencing input: blood. The receptors stem from a person aged 18-70 years in good health.

This chain connects TRBV5-5 to TRBJ1-1; D unresolved. There are 13 residues in the CDR3. Germline V gene lookup returns CDR1 SGHKS and CDR2 YYEKEE (reference sequence). V was cut by 4 bases and J by 1 base, with 8 bases left in between. The DNA of the CDR3 is TGTGCCAGCAGCCCTCTGAGGAACACTGAAGCTTTCTTT. Protein sequence: CASSPLRNTEAFF.

V usage is TRBV7-9 and J usage is TRBJ2-3, with no clear D. The CDR3 length is 13 residues. Germline CDR1 reads SEHNR; CDR2 reads FQNEAQ (reference sequence). With 3 bases removed from V and 6 bases from J, the gap between germline ends came to 10 bases. For the CDR3, the DNA is TGTGCCAGCAGCTTGGGTATTCGTGATACGCAGTATTTT. This encodes CASSLGIRDTQYF.

The CDR3 DNA reads TGTGCCAGCTCACTGTCACTGCCTGGCACAGATACGCAGTATTTT. As protein: CASSLSLPGTDTQYF. The J gene is TRBJ2-3, the V gene TRBV18; D is unresolved. The germline V gene has CDR1 KGHSH and CDR2 LQKENI. V was clipped by 4 bases and J by 1 base, with 12 bases between them. CDR3 length: 15 amino acids.

V and J are TRBV7-8 and TRBJ2-7; D gene uncertain. The CDR3 sequence is 13 residues long. V was trimmed by 1 base and J by 2 bases, leaving 6 bases between them. The germline V gene has CDR1 SGHVS and CDR2 FQNEAQ. The CDR3 DNA reads as TGTGCCAGCAGCTTAGGGTGGGCCTACGAGCAGTACTTC. It translates to CASSLGWAYEQYF.

V and J are TRBV18 and TRBJ1-5; D remains ambiguous. The germline gives CDR1 KGHSH, CDR2 LQKENI. The V end lost 3 bases, the J end lost 7 bases, and 10 bases lay between the germline ends. The CDR3 runs 13 residues. The DNA of the CDR3 is TGTGCCAGCTCACCCCTGGCCGGGCAGCCCCAGCATTTT. Its protein is CASSPLAGQPQHF. The full variable domain, with the rest looked up from reference TRBV18 and TRBJ1-5, is NAGVMQNPRHLVRRRGQEARLRCSPMKGHSHVYWYRQLPEEGLKFMVYLQKENIIDESGMPKERFSAEFPKEGPSILRIQQVVRGDSAAYFCASSPLAGQPQHFGDGTRLSIL.

The V call is TRBV29-1, the J call TRBJ2-5, with D tentatively TRBD2 (5 bases). The CDR3 contains 11 residues. From germline, CDR1 is SQVTM and CDR2 ANQGSEA. V lost 5 bases to trimming and J lost 7 bases, with 11 bases between them. CDR3 residues: CSVIGAGTQYF. The CDR3 nucleotides are TGCAGCGTTATCGGTGCGGGGACCCAGTACTTC.

The rearrangement joins TRBV4-1 to TRBJ2-7; no firm D call. Germline CDR1 reads MGHRA; CDR2 reads YSYEKL. This CDR3 has 14 amino acids. Trimming cost V 3 bases and J 2 bases, with 11 bases left between them. The CDR3 sequence is CASSQPSDAYEQYF. The DNA for the CDR3 is TGCGCCAGCAGCCAGCCCTCGGACGCCTACGAGCAGTACTTC.

This chain joins TRBV19 and TRBJ1-6; TRBD1 is a possible D gene (5 bases). Germline V gene lookup returns CDR1 LNHDA and CDR2 SQIVND (reference sequence). V gave up 6 bases and J gave up 1 base, with 7 bases separating them. The CDR3 contains 14 residues. CDR3 DNA sequence: TGTGCCAGTAGCACAGGATCCTATAATTCACCCCTCCACTTT. It yields the protein CASSTGSYNSPLHF.

The chain combines TRBV2 with TRBJ1-5; a weak D match, TRBD1 (5 bases). The germline gives CDR1 SNHLY, CDR2 FYNNEI. The germline V and J ends were trimmed by 4 bases and 6 bases, with 10 bases remaining between them. The CDR3 sequence is 13 residues long. The CDR3, as DNA: TGTGCCAGCAGTGGCGCAGGGAGTCAGCCCCAGCATTTT. This translates into CASSGAGSQPQHF.

CDR3 nucleotide sequence: TGTGCCAGCAGCAGACAGATGGAGAGAGGCTACACCTTC. This gives the protein CASSRQMERGYTF. This chain connects TRBV6-1 to TRBJ1-2; possible D gene TRBD1, 5 bases. V lost 6 bases and J 8 bases, leaving 16 bases between the germline ends. Germline V gene data show CDR1 as MNHNS and CDR2 as SASEGT. This CDR3 has 13 amino acids.

The chain uses TRBV21-1 and TRBJ1-5; TRBD1, the table's D call, was not compared with the DNA. TRBV21-1 is a pseudogene segment. The CDR3 extends over 16 amino acids. CDR3 coding DNA: TGTGCCAGCAGTCGCTACCAGGGGTCTAGCAATCAGCCCCAGCATTTT. This gives the protein CASSRYQGSSNQPQHF.

The gene calls are TRBV7-8 and TRBJ2-7; D is possibly TRBD1 or TRBD2 (5 bases each). The CDR3 extends over 13 amino acids. Germline-derived CDR1 and CDR2 are SGHVS and FQNEAQ. Trimming removed 4 bases from V and 0 bases from J, with 7 bases in between. CDR3: CASSWGSSYEQYF. The CDR3 nucleotides are TGTGCCAGCAGCTGGGGGAGCTCCTACGAGCAGTACTTC.

The V gene is TRBV2, the J gene TRBJ2-7; possibly TRBD2 for D (5 bases). Trimming took 6 bases from V and 0 from J, leaving 12 bases between them. Germline CDR1 SNHLY, CDR2 FYNNEI. The CDR3 is 14 residues long. CDR3 nucleotide sequence: TGTGCCAGCAGAAGCACTGGGAGCTCCTACGAGCAGTACTTC. Protein: CASRSTGSSYEQYF. The complete variable domain, with remaining parts taken from reference TRBV2 and TRBJ2-7, reads EPEVTQTPSHQVTQMGQEVILRCVPISNHLYFYWYRQILGQKVEFLVSFYNNEISEKSEIFDDQFSVERPDGSNFTLKIRSTKLEDSAMYFCASRSTGSSYEQYFGPGTRLTVT.

The chain has TRBV4-3 and TRBJ1-6; the D is unclear. CDR1 and CDR2 (germline): LGHNA, YSLEER. Trimming shortened V by 0 bases and J by 5 bases, and 8 bases separated the two germline ends. The CDR3 is 15 amino acids. CDR3 DNA: TGCGCCAGCAGCCAAGAAGGCCCCCATAATTCACCCCTCCACTTT. Residues: CASSQEGPHNSPLHF.

The rearrangement joins TRBV18 to TRBJ1-1; D is ambiguous. This CDR3 spans 13 amino acids. The ends were cut back, 0 bases at V and 1 base at J, with 3 bases in the middle. Germline lookup yields CDR1 KGHSH and CDR2 LQKENI. In DNA, the CDR3 is TGTGCCAGCTCACCACCGGGGAACACTGAAGCTTTCTTT. This gives the protein CASSPPGNTEAFF.

Written as DNA, the CDR3 is TGTGCCAGCAGCGGGGCGGGAGAGACCCAGTACTTC. Amino acids: CASSGAGETQYF. V usage is TRBV5-5 and J usage is TRBJ2-5; D is perhaps TRBD1 or TRBD2 (5 bases each). The CDR3 is made up of 12 amino acids. Germline CDR1 reads SGHKS; CDR2 reads YYEKEE (reference sequence). Trimming removed 4 bases from V and 4 bases from J, with 8 bases in between. The full variable domain, its missing parts supplied by reference TRBV5-5 and TRBJ2-5, is DAGVTQSPTHLIKTRGQQVTLRCSPISGHKSVSWYQQVLGQGPQFIFQYYEKEERGRGNFPDRFSARQFPNYSSELNVNALLLGDSALYLCASSGAGETQYFGPGTRLLVL.

This chain joins TRBV6-5 and TRBJ2-7; maybe TRBD1 (6 bases). V lost 2 bases, J lost 5 bases, and 13 bases lay in between. The germline CDR1 and CDR2 sequences are MNHEY and SVGAGI. The CDR3 has 14 amino acids. CDR3 DNA sequence: TGTGCCAGCAGTTACGGCAGGGGTAACCACGAGCAGTACTTC. Its protein product is CASSYGRGNHEQYF.

The chain combines TRBV4-2 with TRBJ2-7, with D possibly matching TRBD2 (6 bases). Deletions cut 0 bases from V and 4 bases from J, with 16 bases between. There are 16 residues in the CDR3. CDR1 and CDR2 from the germline V gene are LGHNA and YNFKEQ. The CDR3 sequence: CASSQEGGGSRYEQYF. CDR3 nucleotide sequence: TGTGCCAGCAGCCAAGAAGGTGGGGGGAGTAGGTACGAGCAGTACTTC.

This clone was seen only once. The genes are TRBV28 and TRBJ1-2, with D hard to call. CDR3 size: 10 residues. Germline V lookup: CDR1 MDHEN, CDR2 SYDVKM. Trimming stripped 4 bases from V and 14 bases from J, with 11 bases between. CDR3 amino acids: CASSSTGQTF. In DNA, the CDR3 is TGTGCCAGCAGTTCGACCGGCCAGACCTTC.